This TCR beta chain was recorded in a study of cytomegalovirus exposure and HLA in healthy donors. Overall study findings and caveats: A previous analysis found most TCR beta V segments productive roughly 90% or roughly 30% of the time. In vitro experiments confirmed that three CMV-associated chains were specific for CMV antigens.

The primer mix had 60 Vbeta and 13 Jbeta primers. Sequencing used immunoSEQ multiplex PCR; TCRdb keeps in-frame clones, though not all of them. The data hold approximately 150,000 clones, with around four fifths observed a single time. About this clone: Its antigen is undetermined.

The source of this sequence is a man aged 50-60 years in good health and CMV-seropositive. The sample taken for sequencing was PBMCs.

Here the CDR3 reads CASSQGTQGRYEQYF. The CDR3 coding sequence is TGCGCCAGCAGCCAAGGAACTCAGGGGCGATACGAGCAGTACTTC. This chain joins TRBV4-3 and TRBJ2-7, with D possibly TRBD1 on 6 matching bases. Germline lookup yields CDR1 LGHNA and CDR2 YSLEER. The length of the CDR3 is 15 residues. V lost 1 base and J 4 bases, leaving 14 bases between the germline ends.